The 16 T cell receptor beta chains below come from one sample, sequenced in a study of blood T cell repertoires in COVID-19. The assay was immunoSEQ multiplex PCR, and TCRdb's table has in-frame clones only and misses some. The top ten clones hold 1.5% to 2% of a sample with 400,000 to 500,000 clones, roughly 90% of them seen once. The sequenced sample was PBMCs or T cells enriched from blood (not recorded which). The origin of the receptors is a woman between 40 and 50 years old who had recovered from COVID-19.

The chain uses TRBV2 and TRBJ2-3; possibly TRBD2 for D (5 bases). Trimming stripped 4 bases from V and 3 bases from J, with 5 bases between. Germline assignment: CDR1 SNHLY and CDR2 FYNNEI. CDR3 length: 12 amino acids. This CDR3 reads CASSAGTDTQYF. In nucleotides, the CDR3 is TGTGCCAGCAGTGCGGGGACAGATACGCAGTATTTT.

The chain carries TRBV5-1 and TRBJ2-5; TRBD1 aligns across 8 bases. This CDR3 is built from 16 residues. V lost 3 bases and J lost 5; bases outside the gene matches: 12. Germline loops: CDR1 SGHRS, CDR2 YFSETQ. CDR3 nucleotides: TGCGCCAGCAGCTCTACAAAAACGGACAGGGCGGAGACCCAGTACTTC. This sequence encodes CASSSTKTDRAETQYF.

This chain links TRBV7-2 with TRBJ2-1; TRBD2 is a possible D gene (5 bases). Trimming cost V 1 base and J 0 bases, with 10 bases left between them. CDR1 and CDR2 from the germline V gene are SGHTA and FQGNSA. CDR3 length equals 16 residues. CDR3 in amino acids: CASSLVQRSSYNEQFF. Written as DNA, the CDR3 is TGTGCCAGCAGCTTAGTGCAGCGGAGCTCCTACAATGAGCAGTTCTTC.

The chain employs TRBV19 and TRBJ2-2; 8 nucleotides line up with TRBD1. CDR1 is LNHDA and CDR2 is SQIVND in the germline V gene (reference sequence). The CDR3 consists of 15 residues. After removal of 2 bases from V and 5 bases from J, the junction contained 4 bases not matched to a gene. The CDR3 sequence is CASSIQGARTGELFF. The CDR3 nucleotides are TGTGCCAGTAGTATACAGGGGGCTCGAACCGGGGAGCTGTTTTTT.

This clone has a handful of counts. The V and J genes are TRBV9 and TRBJ1-2, with D hard to call. The length of the CDR3 is 14 residues. Per the germline V gene, CDR1 is SGDLS and CDR2 is YYNGEE. Trimming pared 2 bases from V and 2 bases from J, leaving 10 bases between. In DNA, the CDR3 is TGTGCCAGCAGCGTTTCCGAGGGAAACTATGGCTACACCTTC. It yields the protein CASSVSEGNYGYTF. Filled out from reference TRBV9 and TRBJ1-2, the complete variable domain reads DSGVTQTPKHLITATGQRVTLRCSPRSGDLSVYWYQQSLDQGLQFLIQYYNGEERAKGNILERFSAQQFPDLHSELNLSSLELGDSALYFCASSVSEGNYGYTFGSGTRLTVV.

The chain links TRBV24-1 to TRBJ1-5; 10 bases map to TRBD1. The germline gives CDR1 KGHDR, CDR2 SFDVKD. J lost 5 bases, V lost 3 bases, and 3 bases had no gene match. The CDR3 covers 15 residues. The CDR3 spells CATSDAGQGDQPQHF. CDR3 sequence (DNA): TGTGCCACCAGTGATGCTGGACAGGGGGATCAGCCCCAGCATTTT.

This chain joins TRBV19 and TRBJ2-5; a possible D gene is TRBD2 (6 bases). The CDR3 runs to 17 residues. CDR1 LNHDA and CDR2 SQIVND come from the germline V gene (reference sequence). Trimming removed 0 bases from V and 8 bases from J, with 22 bases in between. In DNA, the CDR3 is TGTGCCAGTAGTATAGATCTTTTTCTCGGAGGGCCGTCCACCCAGTACTTC. Protein sequence: CASSIDLFLGGPSTQYF. The full variable domain, its missing parts supplied by reference TRBV19 and TRBJ2-5, is DGGITQSPKYLFRKEGQNVTLSCEQNLNHDAMYWYRQDPGQGLRLIYYSQIVNDFQKGDIAEGYSVSREKKESFPLTVTSAQKNPTAFYLCASSIDLFLGGPSTQYFGPGTRLLVL.

This clone appeared a few times. This chain uses TRBV10-3 with TRBJ2-2; D is perhaps TRBD2 (6 bases). CDR3 length: 19 amino acids. Germline CDR1 and CDR2: ENHRY and SYGVKD. Trimming took 11 bases from V and 4 from J, leaving 32 bases between them. The CDR3 DNA reads as TGTGCCGCAGCTTCTCGGACTACGCCTCTGGTGGGTCTCACCGGGGAGCTGTTTTTT. The encoded protein is CAAASRTTPLVGLTGELFF.

The V gene is TRBV18, the J gene TRBJ2-3; D perhaps matches TRBD2 (6 bases). CDR3 length equals 15 residues. The V and J ends lost 3 bases and 1 base respectively, with 11 bases between them. CDR1 is KGHSH, CDR2 LQKENI, per germline. In DNA, the CDR3 is TGTGCCAGCTCACCCGGCGGGGCGGGCACAGATACGCAGTATTTT. It encodes CASSPGGAGTDTQYF.

The chain carries TRBV2 and TRBJ1-3; D uncertain. Trimming took 4 bases from V and 8 from J, leaving 6 bases between them. The CDR3 loop spans 11 amino acids. Germline CDR1 and CDR2: SNHLY and FYNNEI. The CDR3 DNA follows: TGTGCCAGCAGTGTCCGAGACACCATATATTTT. As protein: CASSVRDTIYF.

This clone was found a few times. The chain is built from TRBV10-3 and TRBJ2-7; maybe TRBD2 (6 bases). V lost 3 bases, J lost 2 bases, and 14 bases lay in between. Germline V gene sequence: CDR1 ENHRY, CDR2 SYGVKD. CDR3 length: 15 amino acids. The CDR3 sequence: CAISDPGLHTYEQYF. In nucleotides, the CDR3 is TGTGCCATCAGTGATCCGGGACTCCACACCTACGAGCAGTACTTC.

This chain connects TRBV7-2 to TRBJ2-3; tentative D call: TRBD2 (5 bases). The CDR3 runs to 15 residues. Looked up from germline, CDR1 is SGHTA and CDR2 is FQGNSA. With 1 base removed from V and 0 bases from J, the gap between germline ends came to 8 bases. The CDR3 region is CASSLGRTSTDTQYF. The CDR3 bases are TGTGCCAGCAGCTTAGGTCGGACTAGCACAGATACGCAGTATTTT. Full variable domain (missing parts from reference TRBV7-2 and TRBJ2-3): GAGVSQSPSNKVTEKGKDVELRCDPISGHTALYWYRQSLGQGLEFLIYFQGNSAPDKSGLPSDRFSAERTGGSVSTLTIQRTQQEDSAVYLCASSLGRTSTDTQYFGPGTRLTVL.

The chain uses TRBV18 and TRBJ1-5; weak D call: TRBD1 (6 bases). The CDR3 consists of 15 residues. The germline CDR1 and CDR2 sequences are KGHSH and LQKENI. V lost 4 bases, J lost 5 bases, and 15 bases lay in between. CDR3 sequence: CASSQAGGFDQPQHF. The CDR3 DNA reads TGTGCCAGCTCACAAGCTGGGGGCTTCGATCAGCCCCAGCATTTT.

V gene TRBV9 combines with J gene TRBJ2-5, with D unclear. Germline-derived CDR1 and CDR2 are SGDLS and YYNGEE. The CDR3 spans 14 residues. The germline V and J ends were trimmed by 0 bases and 1 base, with 7 bases remaining between them. The CDR3: CASSVGRLQETQYF. The CDR3 nucleotides read TGTGCCAGCAGCGTAGGGAGACTCCAAGAGACCCAGTACTTC.

V usage is TRBV6-1 and J usage is TRBJ1-5; possibly TRBD1 for D (5 bases). V gave up 2 bases and J gave up 1 base, with 15 bases separating them. This CDR3 has 17 residues. The germline V gene encodes CDR1 MNHNS and CDR2 SASEGT. This CDR3 reads CASSEYSGAASNQPQHF. The CDR3 DNA is TGTGCCAGCAGTGAATATTCTGGGGCCGCAAGCAATCAGCCCCAGCATTTT.

This clone turned up a few times. V and J are TRBV7-2 and TRBJ1-6; D is unresolved. The CDR3 runs 14 residues. V was shortened by 2 bases and J by 9 bases, with 11 bases between the two germline ends. From germline, CDR1 is SGHTA and CDR2 FQGNSA. CDR3 nucleotides: TGTGCCAGCAGCTTACGGAGGGAGGGTTCACCCCTCCACTTT. This gives the protein CASSLRREGSPLHF. Filled out from reference TRBV7-2 and TRBJ1-6, the complete variable domain reads GAGVSQSPSNKVTEKGKDVELRCDPISGHTALYWYRQSLGQGLEFLIYFQGNSAPDKSGLPSDRFSAERTGGSVSTLTIQRTQQEDSAVYLCASSLRREGSPLHFGNGTRLTVT.